A single sample is the source of the 32 T cell receptor beta chains below, sequenced in a study of cytomegalovirus exposure and HLA in healthy donors. The PCR ran on 60 Vbeta and 13 Jbeta primers. Profiling relied on immunoSEQ multiplex PCR, and the TCRdb table lists in-frame clones only, not all of them. In all, the sample yields around 70,000 clones. Sample: PBMCs. The receptors here all came from a female donor in good health and CMV-seropositive.

V usage is TRBV4-2 and J usage is TRBJ2-1; D might be TRBD2 (6 bases). The CDR3 spans 17 residues. V lost 5 bases and J lost 3, with 20 bases in between. Germline V gene data show CDR1 as LGHNA and CDR2 as YNFKEQ. In DNA, the CDR3 is TGTGCCAGCAGCACCGACTCGTCGGGACTCGACTACAATGAGCAGTTCTTC. It yields the protein CASSTDSSGLDYNEQFF.

This chain connects TRBV28 to TRBJ2-7; TRBD2 agrees at 10 bases. CDR1 MDHEN and CDR2 SYDVKM come from the germline V gene. Trimming removed 6 bases from V and 5 bases from J; junction bases left unmatched: 7. This CDR3 region has 14 residues. CDR3 residues: CASSLLAGRDEQYF. Written as DNA, the CDR3 is TGTGCCAGCAGCTTACTAGCGGGAAGGGACGAGCAGTACTTC.

V and J are TRBV18 and TRBJ1-5; D might be TRBD1 (6 bases). This CDR3 comprises 15 residues. Germline values: CDR1 KGHSH, CDR2 LQKENI. Deletions cut 2 bases from V and 7 bases from J, with 15 bases between. CDR3 coding DNA: TGTGCCAGCTCACCAGGGATAGGGCAGGGGCAGCCCCAGCATTTT. Protein product: CASSPGIGQGQPQHF.

The rearrangement uses TRBV30 and TRBJ2-7; 12 bases align to TRBD2. The CDR3 has 16 amino acids. After removal of 1 base from V and 4 bases from J, the junction contained 8 bases not matched to a gene. CDR1 is GTSNPN and CDR2 is SVGIG in the germline V gene (reference sequence). The CDR3 spells CAWSGGLAGGPYEQYF. The CDR3 nucleotides read TGTGCCTGGAGTGGGGGGCTAGCGGGAGGGCCTTACGAGCAGTACTTC.

This sequence joins TRBV11-3 and TRBJ1-1; D is unclear. The germline CDR1 and CDR2 sequences are SGHNT and YENEEA. This CDR3 has 15 amino acids. V lost 1 base and J 1 base, leaving 10 bases between the germline ends. The CDR3 protein is CASSLGPGGNTEAFF. CDR3 nucleotides: TGTGCCAGCAGCTTAGGGCCGGGTGGGAACACTGAAGCTTTCTTT.

V usage is TRBV19 and J usage is TRBJ1-1, with D maybe TRBD1 (6 bases). Germline values: CDR1 LNHDA, CDR2 SQIVND (reference sequence). The CDR3 contains 13 residues. V lost 3 bases to trimming and J lost 4 bases, with 9 bases between them. CDR3 protein: CASSIQGLTEAFF. CDR3 coding DNA: TGTGCCAGTAGTATTCAGGGGCTCACTGAAGCTTTCTTT.

The chain employs TRBV7-9 and TRBJ1-1, with TRBD1 matching 9 bases. V lost 5 bases to trimming and J lost 0 bases; unmatched junction nucleotides: 7. The CDR3 spans 16 residues. Germline V gives CDR1 SEHNR, CDR2 FQNEAQ (reference sequence). CDR3 coding DNA: TGTGCCAGCAGCGTCGACAGGGGGGCTATGAACACTGAAGCTTTCTTT. It translates to CASSVDRGAMNTEAFF.

The chain couples TRBV28 to TRBJ1-1; 9 bases line up with TRBD1. J was trimmed by 3 bases and V by 8 bases; bases with no gene match: 10. The germline gives CDR1 MDHEN, CDR2 SYDVKM. This CDR3 comprises 15 residues. CDR3 in amino acids: CASPPPGQGDTEAFF. The CDR3 DNA is TGTGCCAGCCCTCCCCCGGGACAGGGAGACACTGAAGCTTTCTTT.

J is TRBJ2-3 and V is TRBV10-1; 8 bases are shared with TRBD1. Germline V gene lookup returns CDR1 WNHNN and CDR2 SYGVQD (reference sequence). The CDR3 covers 15 residues. Trimming cost V 5 bases and J 0 bases; bases outside gene matches: 4. The CDR3 DNA reads TGCGCCAGCAGTACCGGACAGGGAAGCACAGATACGCAGTATTTT. This encodes CASSTGQGSTDTQYF.

The genes are TRBV9 and TRBJ2-2; a possible D gene is TRBD2 (7 bases). Germline V gene lookup returns CDR1 SGDLS and CDR2 YYNGEE. The CDR3 loop spans 16 amino acids. The ends were cut back, 4 bases at V and 0 bases at J, with 13 bases in the middle. This CDR3 reads CASSPPGGPNTGELFF. As DNA, the CDR3 is TGTGCCAGCAGCCCCCCGGGGGGCCCGAACACCGGGGAGCTGTTTTTT.

In the case of this clone: An end of the junction differs from the germline gene, which may be a read error. The chain recombines TRBV4-2 with TRBJ2-7; maybe TRBD1 (6 bases). CDR3 length equals 15 residues. Germline V lookup: CDR1 LGHNA, CDR2 YNFKEQ. The CDR3 DNA is TGTGCCAGCAGCCCCCTAATCGGGGACATCTACGGGCAGTACTTC. Protein sequence: CASSPLIGDIYGQYF.

The gene calls are TRBV2 and TRBJ2-7; 8 bases fit TRBD2. Germline CDR1 reads SNHLY; CDR2 reads FYNNEI. V trimming: 2 bases; J trimming: 0 bases; junction bases outside the gene matches: 12. CDR3 length: 18 amino acids. CDR3: CASSEMAGGKTYSYEQYF. The CDR3 nucleotides are TGTGCCAGCAGTGAAATGGCGGGAGGCAAAACTTACTCCTACGAGCAGTACTTC.

The V call is TRBV28, the J call TRBJ1-1, with D unclear. The CDR3 runs 14 residues. The germline gives CDR1 MDHEN, CDR2 SYDVKM. The ends were cut back, 5 bases at V and 6 bases at J, with 16 bases in the middle. The CDR3 sequence: CASSPPDEGAEAFF. The CDR3 bases are TGTGCCAGCAGTCCTCCGGACGAGGGAGCTGAAGCTTTCTTT.

The chain joins TRBV19 to TRBJ1-5, with D unresolved. With 1 base removed from V and 6 bases from J, the gap between germline ends came to 7 bases. Germline V gene data show CDR1 as LNHDA and CDR2 as SQIVND (reference sequence). CDR3 length: 13 amino acids. The CDR3 loop is CASSIVAGQPQHF. CDR3 in DNA: TGTGCCAGTAGTATAGTCGCGGGTCAGCCCCAGCATTTT.

This chain joins TRBV5-6 and TRBJ1-2; 10 bases are a match to TRBD1. V dropped 4 bases and J dropped 5; count of bases not matched to a gene: 11. The CDR3 has 16 amino acids. CDR1 is SGHDT, CDR2 YYEEEE, per germline. The CDR3 region is CASSPGQGLFPYGYTF. CDR3 sequence (DNA): TGTGCCAGCAGCCCGGGACAGGGGCTATTCCCGTATGGCTACACCTTC.

The genes are TRBV11-2 and TRBJ1-3, with a tentative D call TRBD1 (6 bases). The CDR3 is 16 amino acids. Germline assignment: CDR1 SGHAT and CDR2 FQNNGV. The V end lost 5 bases, the J end lost 0 bases, and 14 bases lay between the germline ends. DNA of the CDR3: TGTGCCAGCAGCCAACCCCCAGGGGTCTCTGGAAACACCATATATTTT. Encoded protein: CASSQPPGVSGNTIYF.

This chain links TRBV4-2 with TRBJ2-7; 8 bases match TRBD2. CDR1 and CDR2 (germline): LGHNA, YNFKEQ. This CDR3 spans 16 amino acids. The J segment lost 1 base and the V segment lost 0 bases, leaving 5 bases of the junction unmatched. The CDR3 sequence: CASSQDTGGGSYEQYF. The CDR3 bases are TGTGCCAGCAGCCAAGATACGGGCGGGGGGTCCTACGAGCAGTACTTC.

The V and J genes are TRBV28 and TRBJ1-1, with 9 bases aligning to TRBD1. Germline lookup yields CDR1 MDHEN and CDR2 SYDVKM. Losses at the gene ends were 5 bases for V and 3 bases for J; bases not matched to a gene: 7. The CDR3 runs 15 residues. This CDR3 is CASSTGGNKYTEAFF. CDR3 coding DNA: TGTGCCAGCAGTACAGGGGGCAATAAGTACACTGAAGCTTTCTTT.

The chain is built from TRBV29-1 and TRBJ1-4, with 7 bases identical to TRBD1. CDR3 length equals 14 residues. The germline V gene encodes CDR1 SQVTM and CDR2 ANQGSEA. The V segment lost 7 bases and the J segment 4 bases; nucleotides outside the gene matches: 9. CDR3 loop: CSAEEGAGNEKLFF. The CDR3 DNA is TGCAGCGCAGAGGAGGGGGCTGGTAATGAAAAACTGTTTTTT.

The chain uses TRBV7-2 and TRBJ2-5; 10 positions match TRBD2. V dropped 2 bases and J dropped 4; count of bases not matched to a gene: 10. Germline CDR1 SGHTA, CDR2 FQGNSA. The CDR3 spans 17 residues. CDR3 nucleotides: TGTGCCAGCAGCTTACCAACCATAGCGGGAGGTTTAGAGACCCAGTACTTC. Its translation: CASSLPTIAGGLETQYF.

The J gene is TRBJ2-3, the V gene TRBV7-9; D perhaps matches TRBD1 (7 bases). CDR3 length: 12 amino acids. CDR1 SEHNR and CDR2 FQNEAQ come from the germline V gene (reference sequence). Trimming cost V 8 bases and J 6 bases, with 12 bases left between them. This CDR3 is CASQGGPDTQYF. In nucleotides, the CDR3 is TGTGCCAGCCAGGGGGGCCCGGATACGCAGTATTTT.

This chain uses TRBV13 with TRBJ2-1; 11 nucleotides agree with TRBD2. Trimming took 3 bases from V and 7 from J; bases not matched to a gene: 2. Germline V gene data show CDR1 as PRHDT and CDR2 as FYEKMQ (reference sequence). The CDR3 has 14 amino acids. The CDR3 loop reads CASSLASGGNEQFF. The CDR3 nucleotides are TGTGCCAGCAGCTTGGCTAGCGGGGGGAATGAGCAGTTCTTC.

The rearrangement joins TRBV9 to TRBJ2-7, with 11 positions matching TRBD1. Germline values: CDR1 SGDLS, CDR2 YYNGEE. The CDR3 has 17 residues. V was clipped by 0 bases and J by 2 bases; unmatched bases: 7. The CDR3 region has the DNA TGTGCCAGCAGCGTAGCTTGGGGACAGGGGGAGGCCTACGAGCAGTACTTC. Its translation is CASSVAWGQGEAYEQYF.

The CDR3 reads CASKVAVQETQYF. CDR3 bases: TGTGCCAGCAAGGTGGCGGTACAAGAGACCCAGTACTTC. The genes are TRBV6-6 and TRBJ2-5; D is unresolved. Looked up from germline, CDR1 is MNHNY and CDR2 is SVGAGI (reference sequence). The CDR3 runs to 13 residues. Trimming cost V 7 bases and J 2 bases, with 11 bases left between them.

The chain is built from TRBV27 and TRBJ2-2; 10 bases map to TRBD1. With V trimmed by 6 bases and J by 3 bases, 7 bases remained unmatched. The CDR3 has 16 amino acids. CDR1 MNHEY and CDR2 SMNVEV come from the germline V gene (reference sequence). The CDR3 nucleotides read TGTGCCAGCAGCCTATGGACAGGGGGTCACACCGGGGAGCTGTTTTTT. It is translated as CASSLWTGGHTGELFF.

The genes are TRBV27 and TRBJ2-7, with 8 nucleotides matching TRBD1. This CDR3 spans 15 amino acids. The V and J ends lost 6 bases and 1 base, in that order; junction bases with no gene match: 8. Germline V lookup: CDR1 MNHEY, CDR2 SMNVEV (reference sequence). This chain's CDR3 is CASRRTGGGSYEQYF. In DNA form, the CDR3 reads TGTGCCAGCAGACGTACAGGGGGTGGATCCTACGAGCAGTACTTC.

The genes are TRBV2 and TRBJ1-4; no reliable D call. There are 15 residues in the CDR3. Trimming pared 2 bases from V and 6 bases from J, leaving 13 bases between. Germline V gene sequence: CDR1 SNHLY, CDR2 FYNNEI. The CDR3 bases are TGTGCCAGCAGTGAACTAGGTACGGAGGATGAAAAACTGTTTTTT. Its translation: CASSELGTEDEKLFF.

The J gene is TRBJ2-3, the V gene TRBV7-6, with 9 bases matching TRBD2. This CDR3 spans 15 amino acids. V was clipped by 7 bases and J by 4 bases; unmatched bases: 9. Germline V gene data show CDR1 as SGHVS and CDR2 as FNYEAQ. CDR3: CASTIYGGGADTQYF. CDR3 nucleotides: TGTGCCAGCACCATCTATGGCGGGGGGGCAGATACGCAGTATTTT.

The V and J genes are TRBV19 and TRBJ2-1; 9 bases align to TRBD2. J gave up 4 bases and V 3 bases, and 4 bases lay outside the gene matches. Germline-derived CDR1 and CDR2 are LNHDA and SQIVND (reference sequence). The CDR3 is made up of 15 amino acids. CDR3 sequence (DNA): TGTGCCAGTAGTATGTTAGCGGGAGAGTACAATGAGCAGTTCTTC. Amino acids: CASSMLAGEYNEQFF.

The chain uses TRBV11-1 and TRBJ1-5; TRBD1 agrees at 9 bases. The CDR3 is 15 amino acids. V lost 5 bases and J lost 4; bases outside the gene matches: 6. Germline V lookup: CDR1 SGHAT, CDR2 FQDESV (reference sequence). In DNA, the CDR3 is TGTGCCAGCAGCGCGGGACAGGGCTCAAATCAGCCCCAGCATTTT. This gives the protein CASSAGQGSNQPQHF.

This chain uses TRBV4-3 with TRBJ1-1; 8 bases agree with TRBD1. V trimming: 3 bases; J trimming: 14 bases; junction bases outside the gene matches: 11. Per the germline V gene, CDR1 is LGHNA and CDR2 is YSLEER. The CDR3 is 13 amino acids. In DNA form, the CDR3 reads TGCGCCAGCAGCCAGGACAGGGTATCCGATCTATTCTTT. Protein: CASSQDRVSDLFF.

The chain couples TRBV11-2 to TRBJ2-6; no firm D call. Germline V gene lookup returns CDR1 SGHAT and CDR2 FQNNGV. The CDR3 runs 17 residues. V lost 3 bases and J 1 base, leaving 13 bases between the germline ends. The CDR3 DNA follows: TGTGCCAGCAGCTTGTCTGGTTTGAGGTCTGGGGCCAACGTCCTGACTTTC. Residues: CASSLSGLRSGANVLTF. Together with reference TRBV11-2 and TRBJ2-6, the CDR3 gives the full variable domain: EAGVAQSPRYKIIEKRQSVAFWCNPISGHATLYWYQQILGQGPKLLIQFQNNGVVDDSQLPKDRFSAERLKGVDSTLKIQPAKLEDSAVYLCASSLSGLRSGANVLTFGAGSRLTVL.